The T cell receptor beta chain under discussion was sequenced for a study of tissue T cells after allogeneic stem cell transplantation. Across the whole study: All graft-versus-host disease patients had gastrointestinal involvement and received several lines of directed therapy. Five GVHD patients had recipient-origin PBMCs collected before transplant.

Whole-study results and caveats: Few T cell clones were shared across patients, but motif clusters showed tissue-specific shared signatures.

The length of the CDR3 is 17 residues. Germline loops: CDR1 MNHNS, CDR2 SASEGT. The junction had 11 bases not matched to a gene; V was cut back by 3 bases and J by 1 base. About this clone itself: Antigen unknown.

TCRdb's table, derived via immunoSEQ multiplex PCR, lists solely in-frame clones and lacks some. The sample lists under 50,000 clones, roughly 92% seen once, with 3.8% in the top ten. The chain recombines TRBV6-1 with TRBJ2-5, with TRBD2 identical over 7 bases. The sample consisted of blood, taken before transplantation. This sequence was found in a woman aged 40-70 years who later had graft-versus-host disease after an allogeneic stem cell transplant. Written as DNA, the CDR3 is TGTGCCAGCAGTGATCCTCTCGGGGGGAGGGTCCAAGAGACCCAGTACTTC. It translates to CASSDPLGGRVQETQYF.